Listed here is a single T cell receptor (beta chain). TCRdb keeps only in-frame clones here, not all; method: immunoSEQ multiplex PCR. This table holds 120,000 to 150,000 clones, approximately 80% found once. This record belongs to a study of blood T cell repertoires in COVID-19. The CDR3 loop spans 12 amino acids. V was pared by 7 bases and J by 1 base, with 7 bases between. Per germline, CDR1 MDHEN and CDR2 SYDVKM. The chain has TRBV28 and TRBJ1-1; D ambiguous. Sequencing was performed on peripheral blood. This sequence originates from a woman aged 40-49 years with active or convalescent COVID-19. CDR3 region: CASTLSNTEAFF. CDR3 bases: TGTGCCAGCACCCTCTCGAACACTGAAGCTTTCTTT.